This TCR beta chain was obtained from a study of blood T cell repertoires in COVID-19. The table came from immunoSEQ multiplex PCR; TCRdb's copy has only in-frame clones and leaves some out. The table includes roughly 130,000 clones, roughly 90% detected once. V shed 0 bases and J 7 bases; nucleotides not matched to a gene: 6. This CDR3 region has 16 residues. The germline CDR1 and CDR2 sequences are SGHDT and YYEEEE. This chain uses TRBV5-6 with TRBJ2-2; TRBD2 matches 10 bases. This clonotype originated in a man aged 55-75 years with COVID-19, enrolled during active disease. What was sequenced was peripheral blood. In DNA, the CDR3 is TGTGCCAGCAGCTTGGCTCTAGCGGGAGCTGGCGGGGAGCTGTTTTTT. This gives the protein CASSLALAGAGGELFF.